The 24 T cell receptor beta chains given below trace back to one sample, sequenced in a study of T cells of healthy individuals. One entry per CDR3 protein, called by TCRdb with MiXCR from the 5' RACE reads. The data hold 53,000 or so distinct CDR3 sequences, with 14% to 15% observed a single time. The origin of the receptors is a human donor in good health.

This chain uses TRBV10-2 with TRBJ2-7, with D perhaps TRBD1 (6 bases). This CDR3 is 14 amino acids long. Germline loops: CDR1 WSHSY, CDR2 SAAADI. Between the trimmed V and J ends, which lost 6 bases and 1 base, there was a span of 13 bases. The CDR3 reads CASRGTPPSYEQYF. In DNA, the CDR3 is TGCGCCAGCAGGGGGACACCACCGTCCTACGAGCAGTACTTC.

This clonotype has a handful of counts. This rearrangement joins TRBV11-3 to TRBJ1-1; D not resolved. This CDR3 is 12 amino acids long. From germline, CDR1 is SGHNT and CDR2 YENEEA. The germline V and J ends were trimmed by 2 bases and 2 bases, with 3 bases remaining between them. The CDR3 sequence: CASSLSNTEAFF. CDR3 coding DNA: TGTGCCAGCAGCTTATCTAACACTGAAGCTTTCTTT.

V gene TRBV7-9 combines with J gene TRBJ2-3, with a tentative D call TRBD2 (7 bases). The CDR3 spans 17 residues. Trimming cost V 5 bases and J 2 bases, with 20 bases left between them. In germline, CDR1 is SEHNR, CDR2 FQNEAQ (reference sequence). The CDR3 sequence: CASSVRPRGPDTDTQYF. CDR3 nucleotides: TGTGCCAGCAGCGTGAGGCCGCGGGGGCCTGACACAGATACGCAGTATTTT. Drawing the rest from reference TRBV7-9 and TRBJ2-3, the complete variable domain is DTGVSQNPRHKITKRGQNVTFRCDPISEHNRLYWYRQTLGQGPEFLTYFQNEAQLEKSRLLSDRFSAERPKGSFSTLEIQRTEQGDSAMYLCASSVRPRGPDTDTQYFGPGTRLTVL.

The table lists this clonotype with many counts. The chain recombines TRBV27 with TRBJ1-1; D is possibly TRBD1 (6 bases). Germline V CDR1 and CDR2: MNHEY, SMNVEV (reference sequence). Trimming cost V 5 bases and J 4 bases, with 17 bases left between them. The CDR3 extends over 15 amino acids. The CDR3 nucleotides read TGTGCCAGCAGTCCCTTACAGGGACGGGGCACTGAAGCTTTCTTT. Its translation: CASSPLQGRGTEAFF.

This clonotype was seen a handful of times. The V call is TRBV12-3 or TRBV12-4, the J call TRBJ2-2; D might be TRBD2 (5 bases). Between the trimmed V and J ends, which lost 6 bases and 5 bases, there was a span of 19 bases. The CDR3 extends over 16 amino acids. The CDR3 reads CASSQEVGVTTGELFF. CDR3 sequence (DNA): TGTGCCAGCAGCCAGGAGGTGGGCGTGACGACCGGGGAGCTGTTTTTT.

The rearrangement links TRBV5-1 to TRBJ1-2; D is uncertain. V was pared by 1 base and J by 7 bases, with 11 bases between. Germline-derived CDR1 and CDR2 are SGHRS and YFSETQ. The CDR3 is made up of 13 amino acids. In DNA form, the CDR3 reads TGCGCCAGCAGCTTGATGGAAAAGAGTGGCTACACCTTC. It translates to CASSLMEKSGYTF.

In this sample, this clonotype turned up a few times. The chain recombines TRBV20-1 with TRBJ2-5, with a weak D call TRBD1 (6 bases). CDR1 and CDR2 (germline): DFQATT, SNEGSKA (reference sequence). The germline V and J ends were trimmed by 0 bases and 5 bases, with 10 bases remaining between them. The CDR3 has 13 amino acids. The CDR3 DNA sequence: TGCAGTGCTAGAGATACAGGGTTGGAGACCCAGTACTTC. Protein: CSARDTGLETQYF.

In this sample, this clonotype turned up a few times. The rearrangement links TRBV7-6 to TRBJ2-3, with D possibly matching TRBD1 (6 bases). V was clipped by 4 bases and J by 7 bases, with 15 bases between them. CDR1 is SGHVS and CDR2 is FNYEAQ in the germline V gene. The CDR3 is 14 amino acids. The CDR3 spells CASSSPITGNTQYF. The CDR3 DNA follows: TGTGCCAGCAGCTCACCTATTACAGGGAATACGCAGTATTTT.

This chain connects TRBV6-5 to TRBJ2-5, with 8 bases that match TRBD2. Looked up from germline, CDR1 is MNHEY and CDR2 is SVGAGI. Trimming took 6 bases from V and 2 from J; bases not matched to a gene: 11. This CDR3 has 16 amino acids. The CDR3 loop reads CASSKSGLGGQETQYF. The CDR3 nucleotides read TGTGCCAGCAGCAAGTCGGGACTAGGTGGTCAAGAGACCCAGTACTTC.

There are a few counts of this clonotype. V is TRBV18 and J is TRBJ2-7; D is possibly TRBD2 (5 bases). CDR3 length equals 11 residues. Germline CDR1 and CDR2: KGHSH and LQKENI. Trimming pared 5 bases from V and 5 bases from J, leaving 7 bases between. Here the CDR3 reads CASSAGDEQYF. The CDR3, as DNA: TGTGCCAGCTCAGCCGGGGACGAGCAGTACTTC.

The rearrangement uses TRBV5-1 and TRBJ2-7, with TRBD1 identical over 9 bases. CDR3 length: 14 amino acids. Germline V CDR1 and CDR2: SGHRS, YFSETQ. After removal of 4 bases from V and 5 bases from J, the junction contained 7 bases not matched to a gene. The CDR3 nucleotides read TGCGCCAGCAGCCTGGGACAGGGCCCCCACGAGCAGTACTTC. Protein product: CASSLGQGPHEQYF.

The CDR3 DNA sequence: TGTGCCAGCAGCTGGGCACTAGCGGATACGCAGTATTTT. Translating it yields CASSWALADTQYF. The chain links TRBV5-5 to TRBJ2-3; 7 nucleotides line up with TRBD2. The trim removed 3 bases at V and 6 bases at J, leaving 4 bases unmatched. The CDR3 is made up of 13 amino acids. CDR1 and CDR2 (germline): SGHKS, YYEKEE (reference sequence).

This chain uses TRBV4-1 with TRBJ2-1; the D gene is possibly TRBD2 (5 bases). Germline V gives CDR1 MGHRA, CDR2 YSYEKL. Trimming removed 4 bases from V and 3 bases from J, with 25 bases in between. The CDR3 has 19 residues. As DNA, the CDR3 is TGCGCCAGCAGCCGCCTGATACTTGGGAGTTTTCATCTCTACAATGAGCAGTTCTTC. Protein product: CASSRLILGSFHLYNEQFF.

The chain uses TRBV20-1 and TRBJ2-3; D remains ambiguous. The CDR3 length is 15 residues. The V end lost 0 bases, the J end lost 0 bases, and 10 bases lay between the germline ends. Germline loops: CDR1 DFQATT, CDR2 SNEGSKA (reference sequence). The CDR3 here is CSARDHGSSTDTQYF. The CDR3 DNA follows: TGCAGTGCTAGAGATCACGGGTCGAGCACAGATACGCAGTATTTT.

The table lists this clonotype with many counts. The chain is built from TRBV20-1 and TRBJ2-4; D possibly matches TRBD1 or TRBD2 (5 bases each). Germline V gives CDR1 DFQATT, CDR2 SNEGSKA (reference sequence). The V and J ends lost 5 bases and 3 bases respectively, with 14 bases between them. This CDR3 comprises 14 residues. CDR3 protein: CSAEPMGDKNIQYF. In DNA form, the CDR3 reads TGCAGTGCTGAGCCGATGGGGGACAAAAACATTCAGTACTTC.

This clonotype showed up many times. The chain carries TRBV24-1 and TRBJ2-1; D is undetermined. Trimming cost V 2 bases and J 6 bases, with 7 bases left between them. The CDR3 is made up of 13 amino acids. CDR1 is KGHDR and CDR2 is SFDVKD in the germline V gene. As DNA, the CDR3 is TGTGCCACCAGTGATTCCCCGGGCAATGAGCAGTTCTTC. Protein sequence: CATSDSPGNEQFF.

This clonotype has a handful of counts. The J gene is TRBJ2-5, the V gene TRBV28, with TRBD2 matching 11 bases. Germline trimming cut 6 bases from V and 3 bases from J; bases unmatched to any gene: 3. This CDR3 contains 14 residues. CDR1 MDHEN and CDR2 SYDVKM come from the germline V gene. CDR3 DNA: TGTGCCAGCAGGATTAGCGGGGGGGAAGAGACCCAGTACTTC. Protein sequence: CASRISGGEETQYF.

The gene calls are TRBV29-1 and TRBJ2-3; a possible D gene is TRBD1 (6 bases). Germline CDR1 and CDR2: SQVTM and ANQGSEA. The CDR3 runs to 15 residues. V was pared by 4 bases and J by 2 bases, with 16 bases between. CDR3 DNA sequence: TGCAGCGTTGGAACAGGGCCTTCATTCACAGATACGCAGTATTTT. Protein product: CSVGTGPSFTDTQYF.

This clonotype was recorded a few times. V is TRBV10-3 and J is TRBJ2-7; 7 bases align to TRBD1. The V gene's germline CDR1 is ENHRY and CDR2 SYGVKD. V gave up 4 bases and J gave up 4 bases; unmatched junction bases: 7. The CDR3 has 14 residues. DNA for the CDR3: TGTGCCATCAGTGTCGGGACAGAGGTGTACGAGCAGTACTTC. It codes for CAISVGTEVYEQYF.

This clonotype was recorded a few times. CDR3 amino acids: CASRTGPQPQHF. CDR3 sequence (DNA): TGTGCCAGCAGGACAGGTCCGCAGCCCCAGCATTTT. The chain couples TRBV2 to TRBJ1-5; D is possibly TRBD1 (6 bases). Germline values: CDR1 SNHLY, CDR2 FYNNEI. CDR3 size: 12 residues. Trimming removed 6 bases at V and 7 bases at J, with 10 bases between.

This clonotype was seen only a few times. The chain joins TRBV29-1 to TRBJ1-1; 7 bases line up with TRBD1. The junction had 11 bases not matched to a gene; V was cut back by 6 bases and J by 1 base. Germline CDR1 SQVTM, CDR2 ANQGSEA. This CDR3 has 15 amino acids. The CDR3 is CSVTTGELWNTEAFF. In DNA, the CDR3 is TGCAGCGTAACCACAGGGGAGCTTTGGAACACTGAAGCTTTCTTT.

The sample holds many counts of this clonotype. This chain links TRBV4-1 with TRBJ1-3; D perhaps matches TRBD1 (5 bases). V lost 0 bases and J 5 bases, leaving 11 bases between the germline ends. This CDR3 region has 15 residues. Per the germline V gene, CDR1 is MGHRA and CDR2 is YSYEKL. The CDR3 spells CASSQEGGGRNTIYF. CDR3 nucleotide sequence: TGCGCCAGCAGCCAAGAGGGGGGTGGGCGAAACACCATATATTTT.

The chain couples TRBV29-1 to TRBJ2-1; 12 nucleotides align to TRBD2. V trimming: 2 bases; J trimming: 0 bases; junction bases outside the gene matches: 14. CDR3 length equals 20 residues. In germline, CDR1 is SQVTM, CDR2 ANQGSEA. This CDR3 is CSVEPGGLAGDPSSYNEQFF. CDR3 nucleotides: TGCAGCGTTGAACCCGGGGGACTAGCGGGCGACCCTAGCTCCTACAATGAGCAGTTCTTC.

This clonotype occurred once. The rearrangement uses TRBV2 and TRBJ2-1, with D maybe TRBD1 (6 bases). Germline CDR1 is SNHLY and CDR2 is FYNNEI. V lost 4 bases and J 3 bases, leaving 13 bases between the germline ends. The CDR3 contains 15 residues. The CDR3 DNA is TGTGCCAGCAGTGTTGGGGACATAGACTACAATGAGCAGTTCTTC. The encoded protein is CASSVGDIDYNEQFF.